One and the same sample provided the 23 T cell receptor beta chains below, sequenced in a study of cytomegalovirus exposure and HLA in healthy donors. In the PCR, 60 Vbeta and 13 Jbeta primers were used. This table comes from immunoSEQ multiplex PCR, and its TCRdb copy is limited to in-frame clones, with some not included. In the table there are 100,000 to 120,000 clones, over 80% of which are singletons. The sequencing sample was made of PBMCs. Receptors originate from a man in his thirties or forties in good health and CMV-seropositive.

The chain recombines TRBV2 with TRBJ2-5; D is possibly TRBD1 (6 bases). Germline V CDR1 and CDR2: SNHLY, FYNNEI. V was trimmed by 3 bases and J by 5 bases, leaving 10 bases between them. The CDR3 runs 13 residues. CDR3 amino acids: CASSDTGPETQYF. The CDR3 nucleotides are TGTGCCAGCAGTGATACAGGGCCGGAGACCCAGTACTTC.

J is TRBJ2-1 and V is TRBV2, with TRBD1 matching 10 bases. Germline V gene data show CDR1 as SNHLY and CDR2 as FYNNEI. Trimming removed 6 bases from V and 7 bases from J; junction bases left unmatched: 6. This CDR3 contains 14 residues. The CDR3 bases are TGTGCCAGCAGGGGGGACAGGGGAGGAAATGAGCAGTTCTTC. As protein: CASRGDRGGNEQFF.

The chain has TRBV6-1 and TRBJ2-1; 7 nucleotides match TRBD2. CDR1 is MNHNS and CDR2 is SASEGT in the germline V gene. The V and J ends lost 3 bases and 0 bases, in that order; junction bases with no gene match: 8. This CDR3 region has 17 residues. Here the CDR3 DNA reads TGTGCCAGCAGTGACCTTGGCGGGGGTCTCTCCTACAATGAGCAGTTCTTC. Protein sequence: CASSDLGGGLSYNEQFF.

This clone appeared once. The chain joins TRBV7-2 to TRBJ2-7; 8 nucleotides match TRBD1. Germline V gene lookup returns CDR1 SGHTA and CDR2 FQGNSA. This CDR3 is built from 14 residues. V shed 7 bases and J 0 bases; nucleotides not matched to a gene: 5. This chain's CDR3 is CASTPGGYSYEQYF. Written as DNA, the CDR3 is TGTGCCAGCACCCCAGGGGGCTACTCCTACGAGCAGTACTTC.

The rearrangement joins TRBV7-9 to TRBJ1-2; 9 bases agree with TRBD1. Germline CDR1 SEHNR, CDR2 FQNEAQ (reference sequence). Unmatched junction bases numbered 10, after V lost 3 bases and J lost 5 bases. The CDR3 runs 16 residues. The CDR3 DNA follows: TGTGCCAGCAGCTTGGGACAGGGTACTGATCGGTATGGCTACACCTTC. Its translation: CASSLGQGTDRYGYTF.

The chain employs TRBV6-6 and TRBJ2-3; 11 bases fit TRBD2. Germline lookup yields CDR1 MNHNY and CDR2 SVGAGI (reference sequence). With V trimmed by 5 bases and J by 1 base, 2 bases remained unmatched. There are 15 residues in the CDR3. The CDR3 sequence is CASSLLAGGTDTQYF. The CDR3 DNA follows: TGTGCCAGCAGTCTACTAGCGGGGGGCACAGATACGCAGTATTTT.

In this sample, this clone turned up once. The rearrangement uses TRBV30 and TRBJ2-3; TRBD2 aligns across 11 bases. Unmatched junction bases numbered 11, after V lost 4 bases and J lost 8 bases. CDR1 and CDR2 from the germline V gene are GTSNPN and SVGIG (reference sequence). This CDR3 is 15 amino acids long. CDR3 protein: CAWTTSGGSHGTQYF. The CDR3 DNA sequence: TGTGCCTGGACTACTAGCGGGGGCTCCCATGGTACGCAGTATTTT.

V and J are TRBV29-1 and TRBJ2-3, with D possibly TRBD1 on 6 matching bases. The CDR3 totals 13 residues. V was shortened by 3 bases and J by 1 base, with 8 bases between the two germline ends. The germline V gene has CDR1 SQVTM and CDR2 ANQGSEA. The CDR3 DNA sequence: TGCAGCGTTGAGGGGGCGCGCACAGATACGCAGTATTTT. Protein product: CSVEGARTDTQYF.

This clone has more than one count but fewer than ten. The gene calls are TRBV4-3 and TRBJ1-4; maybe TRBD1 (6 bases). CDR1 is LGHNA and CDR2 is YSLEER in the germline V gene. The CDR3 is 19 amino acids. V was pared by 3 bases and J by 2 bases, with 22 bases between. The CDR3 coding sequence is TGCGCCAGCAGCCATCGATATTGGGACACAGAGGTTACTAATGAAAAACTGTTTTTT. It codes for CASSHRYWDTEVTNEKLFF.

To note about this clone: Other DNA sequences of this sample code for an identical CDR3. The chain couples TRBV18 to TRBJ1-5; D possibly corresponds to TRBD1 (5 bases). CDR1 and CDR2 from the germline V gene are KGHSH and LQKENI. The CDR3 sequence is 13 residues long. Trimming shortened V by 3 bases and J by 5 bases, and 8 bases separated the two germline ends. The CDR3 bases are TGTGCCAGCTCACCGGGCAGGGATCAGCCCCAGCATTTT. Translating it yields CASSPGRDQPQHF.

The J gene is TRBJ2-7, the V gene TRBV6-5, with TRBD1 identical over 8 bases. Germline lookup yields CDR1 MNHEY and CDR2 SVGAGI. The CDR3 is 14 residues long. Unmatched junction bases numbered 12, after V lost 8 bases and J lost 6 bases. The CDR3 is CASAIGTGRREQYF. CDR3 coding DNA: TGTGCCAGCGCGATCGGGACAGGCCGCCGCGAGCAGTACTTC.

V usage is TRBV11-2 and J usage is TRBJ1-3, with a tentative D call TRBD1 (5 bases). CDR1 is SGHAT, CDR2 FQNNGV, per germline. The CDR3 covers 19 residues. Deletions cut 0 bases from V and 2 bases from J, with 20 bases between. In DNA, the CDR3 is TGTGCCAGCAGCTTAGATCGGGCGAGTGGGGCAGGGCCTGGAAACACCATATATTTT. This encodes CASSLDRASGAGPGNTIYF.

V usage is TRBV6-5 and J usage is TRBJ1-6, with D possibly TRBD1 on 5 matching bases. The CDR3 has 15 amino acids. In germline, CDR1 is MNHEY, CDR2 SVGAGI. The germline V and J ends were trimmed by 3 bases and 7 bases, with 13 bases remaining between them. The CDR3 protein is CASSYKWDSNSPLHF. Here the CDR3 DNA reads TGTGCCAGCAGTTATAAATGGGACTCGAATTCACCCCTCCACTTT.

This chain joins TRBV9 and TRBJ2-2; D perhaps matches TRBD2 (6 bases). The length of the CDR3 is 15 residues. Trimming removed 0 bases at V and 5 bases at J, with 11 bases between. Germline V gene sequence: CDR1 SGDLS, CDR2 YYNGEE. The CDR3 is CASSVAASVTGELFF. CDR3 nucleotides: TGTGCCAGCAGCGTAGCGGCTAGCGTAACCGGGGAGCTGTTTTTT.

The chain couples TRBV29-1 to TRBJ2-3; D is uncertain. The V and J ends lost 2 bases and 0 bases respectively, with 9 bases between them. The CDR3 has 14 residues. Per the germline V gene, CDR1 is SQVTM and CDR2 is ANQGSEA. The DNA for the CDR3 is TGCAGCGTTGAACCCATTCGGAGCACAGATACGCAGTATTTT. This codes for CSVEPIRSTDTQYF.

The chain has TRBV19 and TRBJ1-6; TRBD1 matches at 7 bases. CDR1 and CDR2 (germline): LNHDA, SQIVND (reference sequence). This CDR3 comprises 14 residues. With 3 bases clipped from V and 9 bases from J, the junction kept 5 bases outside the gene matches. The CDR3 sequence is CASSIDREVSPLHF. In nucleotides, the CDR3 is TGTGCCAGTAGTATCGACAGGGAGGTTTCACCCCTCCACTTT.

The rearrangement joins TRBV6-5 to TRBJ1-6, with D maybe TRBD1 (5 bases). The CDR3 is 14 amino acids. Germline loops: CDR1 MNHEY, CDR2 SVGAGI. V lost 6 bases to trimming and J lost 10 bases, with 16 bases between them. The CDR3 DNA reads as TGTGCCAGCAGAAAAAGGGGATTCGGCTCACCCCTCCACTTT. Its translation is CASRKRGFGSPLHF.

The CDR3 nucleotides read TGTGCCAGCAGCGTTGCCGGACAACTTAACTATGGCTACACCTTC. It yields the protein CASSVAGQLNYGYTF. This sequence joins TRBV5-5 and TRBJ1-2; possible D gene TRBD1, 5 bases. Germline-derived CDR1 and CDR2 are SGHKS and YYEKEE (reference sequence). V was trimmed by 4 bases and J by 1 base, leaving 14 bases between them. CDR3 length equals 15 residues.

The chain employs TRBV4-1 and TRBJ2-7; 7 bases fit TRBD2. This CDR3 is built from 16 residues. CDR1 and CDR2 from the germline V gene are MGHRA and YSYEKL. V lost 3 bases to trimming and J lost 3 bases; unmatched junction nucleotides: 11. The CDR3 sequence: CASSQIGLEGIYEQYF. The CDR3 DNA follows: TGCGCCAGCAGCCAGATTGGACTAGAGGGGATCTACGAGCAGTACTTC.

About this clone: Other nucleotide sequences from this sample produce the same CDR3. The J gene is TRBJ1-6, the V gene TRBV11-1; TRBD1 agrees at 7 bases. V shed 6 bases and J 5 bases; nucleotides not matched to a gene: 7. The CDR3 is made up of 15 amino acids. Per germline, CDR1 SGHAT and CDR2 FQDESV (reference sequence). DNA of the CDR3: TGTGCCAGCAGACTAACAGGGGCCAATAATTCACCCCTCCACTTT. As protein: CASRLTGANNSPLHF.

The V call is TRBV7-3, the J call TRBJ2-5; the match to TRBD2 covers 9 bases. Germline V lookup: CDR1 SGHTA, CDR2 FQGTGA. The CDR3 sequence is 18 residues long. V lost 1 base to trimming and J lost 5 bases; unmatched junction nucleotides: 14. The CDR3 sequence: CASSLNPGGGGLGETQYF. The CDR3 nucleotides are TGTGCCAGCAGCTTAAATCCTGGCGGGGGGGGTTTAGGGGAGACCCAGTACTTC. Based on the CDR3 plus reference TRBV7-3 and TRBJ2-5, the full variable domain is GAGVSQTPSNKVTEKGKYVELRCDPISGHTALYWYRQSLGQGPEFLIYFQGTGAADDSGLPNDRFFAVRPEGSVSTLKIQRTERGDSAVYLCASSLNPGGGGLGETQYFGPGTRLLVL.

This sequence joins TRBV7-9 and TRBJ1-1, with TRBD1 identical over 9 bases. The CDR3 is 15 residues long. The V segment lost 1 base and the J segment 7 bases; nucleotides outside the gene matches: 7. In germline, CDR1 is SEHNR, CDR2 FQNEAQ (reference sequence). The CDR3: CASSLVGTGFLEAFF. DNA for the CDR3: TGTGCCAGCAGCTTAGTCGGGACAGGGTTCCTTGAAGCTTTCTTT.

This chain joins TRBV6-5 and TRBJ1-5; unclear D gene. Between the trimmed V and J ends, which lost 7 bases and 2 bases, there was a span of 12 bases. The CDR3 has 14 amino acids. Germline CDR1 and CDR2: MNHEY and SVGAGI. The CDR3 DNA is TGTGCCAGCAAGGCGGGAAACGGCAATCAGCCCCAGCATTTT. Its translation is CASKAGNGNQPQHF.